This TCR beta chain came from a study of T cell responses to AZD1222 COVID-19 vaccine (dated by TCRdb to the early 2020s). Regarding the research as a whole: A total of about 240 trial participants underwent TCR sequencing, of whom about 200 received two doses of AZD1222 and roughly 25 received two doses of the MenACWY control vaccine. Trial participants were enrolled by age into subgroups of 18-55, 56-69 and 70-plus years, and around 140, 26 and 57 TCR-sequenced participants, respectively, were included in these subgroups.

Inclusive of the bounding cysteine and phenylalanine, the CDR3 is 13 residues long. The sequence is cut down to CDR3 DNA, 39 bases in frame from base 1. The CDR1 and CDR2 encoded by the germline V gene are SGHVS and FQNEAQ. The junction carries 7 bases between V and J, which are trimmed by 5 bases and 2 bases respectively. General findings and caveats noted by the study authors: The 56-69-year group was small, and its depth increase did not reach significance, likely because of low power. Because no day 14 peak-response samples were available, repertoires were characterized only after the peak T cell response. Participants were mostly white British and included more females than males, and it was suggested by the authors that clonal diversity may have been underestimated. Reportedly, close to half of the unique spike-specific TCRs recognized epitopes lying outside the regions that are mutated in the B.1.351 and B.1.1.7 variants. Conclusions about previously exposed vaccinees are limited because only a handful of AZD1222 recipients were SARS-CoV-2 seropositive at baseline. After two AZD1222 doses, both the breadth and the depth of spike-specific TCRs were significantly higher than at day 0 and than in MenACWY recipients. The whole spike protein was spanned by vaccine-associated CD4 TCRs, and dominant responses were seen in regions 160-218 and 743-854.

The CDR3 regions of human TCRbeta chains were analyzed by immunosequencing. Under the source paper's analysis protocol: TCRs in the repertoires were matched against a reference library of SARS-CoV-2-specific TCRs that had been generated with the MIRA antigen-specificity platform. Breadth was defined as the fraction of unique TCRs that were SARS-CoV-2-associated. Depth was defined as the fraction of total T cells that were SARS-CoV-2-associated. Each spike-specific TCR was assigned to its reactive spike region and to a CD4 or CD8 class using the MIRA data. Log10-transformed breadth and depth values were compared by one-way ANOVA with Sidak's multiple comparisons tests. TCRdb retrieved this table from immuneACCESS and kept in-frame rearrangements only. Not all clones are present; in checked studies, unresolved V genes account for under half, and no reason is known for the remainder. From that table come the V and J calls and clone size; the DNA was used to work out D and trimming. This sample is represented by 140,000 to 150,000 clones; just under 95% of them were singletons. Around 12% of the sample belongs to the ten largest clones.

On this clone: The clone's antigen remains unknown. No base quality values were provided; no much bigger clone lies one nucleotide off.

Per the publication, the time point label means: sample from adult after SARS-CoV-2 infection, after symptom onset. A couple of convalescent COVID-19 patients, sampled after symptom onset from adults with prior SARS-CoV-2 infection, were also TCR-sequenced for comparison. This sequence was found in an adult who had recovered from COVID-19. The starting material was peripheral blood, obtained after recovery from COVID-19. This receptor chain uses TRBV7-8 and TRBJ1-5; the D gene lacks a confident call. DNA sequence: TGTGCCAGCAGCCCCGGGGGCAATCAGCCCCAGCATTTT. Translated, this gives CASSPGGNQPQHF. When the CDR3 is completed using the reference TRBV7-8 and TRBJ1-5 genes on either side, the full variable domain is GAGVSQSPRYKVAKRGQDVALRCDPISGHVSLFWYQQALGQGPEFLTYFQNEAQLDKSGLPSDRFFAERPEGSVSTLKIQRTQQEDSAVYLCASSPGGNQPQHFGDGTRLSIL.